This passage covers 5 T cell receptor beta chains from one sample sequenced in a study of shared clonotypes between healthy human individuals. Method: immunoSEQ multiplex PCR; TCRdb's copy keeps in-frame clones and lacks some. In the table there are nearly 500,000 clones, around 80% of which are singletons. Sequenced sample: PBMCs. The receptor set was obtained from a woman between 40 and 50 years old in good health. Some clones in this sample may be carry-over from other donors' samples.

V usage is TRBV28 and J usage is TRBJ1-2; 7 nucleotides align to TRBD1. The CDR3 consists of 15 residues. The trim removed 5 bases at V and 5 bases at J, leaving 11 bases unmatched. The V gene's germline CDR1 is MDHEN and CDR2 SYDVKM. The DNA of the CDR3 is TGTGCCAGCAGTCCTCCAGGAAGGGGGCTGTATGGCTACACCTTC. This gives the protein CASSPPGRGLYGYTF.

The chain couples TRBV6-5 to TRBJ2-7; D is possibly TRBD1 (6 bases). The germline V and J ends were trimmed by 9 bases and 2 bases, with 14 bases remaining between them. This CDR3 is built from 13 residues. From germline, CDR1 is MNHEY and CDR2 SVGAGI. The DNA for the CDR3 is TGTGCCAGAACCTTCCGACAGGCCTACGAGCAGTACTTC. The encoded protein is CARTFRQAYEQYF.

The chain couples TRBV6-6 to TRBJ1-1; D is uncertain. Germline V lookup: CDR1 MNHNY, CDR2 SVGAGI (reference sequence). With 3 bases removed from V and 3 bases from J, the gap between germline ends came to 8 bases. The CDR3 has 13 amino acids. The CDR3, as DNA: TGTGCCAGCAGTTATGCCCCGTACACTGAAGCTTTCTTT. Protein product: CASSYAPYTEAFF.

This clone showed up just once. V is TRBV18 and J is TRBJ2-3, with TRBD1 matching over 8 bases. CDR1 is KGHSH, CDR2 LQKENI, per germline. This CDR3 is 13 amino acids long. V was clipped by 3 bases and J by 4 bases; unmatched bases: 0. CDR3 sequence: CASSPDRADTQYF. The CDR3 DNA reads as TGTGCCAGCTCACCGGACAGGGCAGATACGCAGTATTTT. Supplemented by reference TRBV18 and TRBJ2-3, the full variable domain reads NAGVMQNPRHLVRRRGQEARLRCSPMKGHSHVYWYRQLPEEGLKFMVYLQKENIIDESGMPKERFSAEFPKEGPSILRIQQVVRGDSAAYFCASSPDRADTQYFGPGTRLTVL.

The CDR3: CASSDSAGDTEAFF. In nucleotides, the CDR3 is TGTGCCAGCAGTGACTCAGCGGGGGACACTGAAGCTTTCTTT. The rearrangement links TRBV6-4 to TRBJ1-1, with a tentative D call TRBD1 (5 bases). The germline gives CDR1 MRHNA, CDR2 SNTAGT. CDR3 length: 14 amino acids. Deletions cut 0 bases from V and 3 bases from J, with 8 bases between.